These 11 T cell receptor beta chains share one sample of origin, sequenced in a study of tissue T cells after allogeneic stem cell transplantation. Sequencing used immunoSEQ multiplex PCR; TCRdb keeps in-frame clones, though not all of them. There are some 48,000 clones in the sample; approximately 70% occur only once, and approximately 0.5% lies in the top ten. The sequencing input was sorted cells pooled from one or two spleens. The receptors originated from a pool of C57BL/6 mice in good health.

Note on this clone: Mouse germline and gene names are used. Read sequence stops 1 residue before the CDR3 end, and the germline J gene provides the missing end. The rearrangement joins TRBV13-3 to TRBJ1-1; D possibly corresponds to TRBD1 (5 bases). Germline values: CDR1 NNHDY, CDR2 SYVADS. Trimming took 3 bases from V and 0 from J, leaving 6 bases between them. The CDR3 sequence is 13 residues long. The sequenced part of the CDR3 DNA is TGTGCCAGCAGTGGACAGTCAAACACAGAAGTCTTC. It yields the protein CASSGQSNTEVF. Given in full, the CDR3 is CASSGQSNTEVFF.

Points on this clone: Gene names and germline match the mouse. The missing CDR3 end, 1 residue past where the read stops, is filled in from the germline J gene. V gene TRBV15 combines with J gene TRBJ1-4; TRBD1 aligns across 10 bases. The germline V gene encodes CDR1 SGHND and CDR2 FRSKSL. V trimming: 8 bases; J trimming: 8 bases; junction bases outside the gene matches: 5. The CDR3 consists of 13 residues. CDR3 DNA (partial): TGTGCCAGCCCCGACAGGGGGCGGGAAAGATTATTT. As protein: CASPDRGRERLF. The entire CDR3 sequence reads CASPDRGRERLFF.

Turning to this clone: All gene names here are mouse names. The read stops 1 residue short of the end of the CDR3; the missing end is completed from the germline J gene. V gene TRBV13-2 combines with J gene TRBJ1-4, with D perhaps matching TRBD1 (6 bases). In germline, CDR1 is NNHNN, CDR2 SYGAGS (reference sequence). There are 13 residues in the CDR3. The V end was cut by 5 bases, the J end by 1 base, with 6 bases between. The CDR3 here is CASGDSSNERLFF. The CDR3 DNA, read in part, is TGTGCCAGCGGGGACAGTTCCAACGAAAGATTATTT.

With regard to this clone: Gene labels here are mouse ones. The CDR3 bases that were read are TGTGCCAGCATAGACAAAAACACCTTGTAC. This translates into CASIDKNTLY. The complete CDR3 protein is CASIDKNTLYF. The rearrangement joins TRBV19 to TRBJ2-4; D not resolved. Sequencing ends 1 residue short of the CDR3 end; the germline J gene provides the rest. Germline-derived CDR1 and CDR2 are FNHDT and SITEND (reference sequence). The ends were cut back, 6 bases at V and 4 bases at J, with 6 bases in the middle. CDR3 size: 11 residues.

Points on this clone: Gene names refer to mouse genes. The DNA read from the CDR3 is TGCTCCAGCAGTCAGGGGTTTTCCAACGAAAGATTATTT. This gives the protein CSSSQGFSNERLF. The complete CDR3 reads CSSSQGFSNERLFF. The chain joins TRBV23 to TRBJ1-4. The read ends 1 residue early relative to the CDR3; the germline J gene fills the gap. CDR3 length: 14 residues. The germline gives CDR1 KGHTA, CDR2 FQNQQP.

Remarks on this clone: Mouse gene names apply. Read coverage stops 1 residue before the CDR3 terminus; the germline J gene supplies the remainder. The J gene is TRBJ2-1, the V gene TRBV19; D gene unclear. Trimming removed 3 bases from V and 5 bases from J, with 3 bases in between. The V gene's germline CDR1 is FNHDT and CDR2 SITEND (reference sequence). This CDR3 has 11 amino acids. The CDR3 reads CASSTDAEQFF. CDR3 bases read: TGTGCCAGCAGTACAGATGCTGAGCAGTTC.

About this clone itself: Gene names refer to mouse genes. The CDR3 end is not reached by the read, which stops 1 residue before it; the germline J gene fills it in. The chain is built from TRBV13-2 and TRBJ2-4; no clear D gene. The CDR3 is 13 residues long. Per germline, CDR1 NNHNN and CDR2 SYGAGS (reference sequence). V lost 2 bases to trimming and J lost 2 bases, with 6 bases between them. CDR3 amino acids: CASGDKSQNTLYF. The DNA read from the CDR3 is TGTGCCAGCGGTGACAAATCTCAAAACACCTTGTAC.

As concerns this clone: The listed genes are named as in mouse. The sequence runs out 1 residue before the end of the CDR3; the remainder is reconstructed from the germline J gene. V gene TRBV12-2 combines with J gene TRBJ2-4; 7 positions agree with TRBD1. This CDR3 comprises 13 residues. Trimming removed 4 bases from V and 3 bases from J; junction bases left unmatched: 3. Germline V gene sequence: CDR1 SGHLS, CDR2 HYDKME. CDR3 bases read: TGTGCCAGCTCCACAGGGGAACAAAACACCTTGTAC. It is translated as CASSTGEQNTLY. The complete CDR3 protein is CASSTGEQNTLYF. Full variable domain (outside the CDR3, taken from reference TRBV12-2 and TRBJ2-4): NSGVVQSPRYIIKGKGERSILKCIPISGHLSVAWYQQTQGQELKFFIQHYDKMERDKGNLPSRFSVQQFDDYHSEMNMSALELEDSAVYFCASSTGEQNTLYFGAGTRLSVL.

Concerning this clone itself: The gene names given are mouse names. The read finishes 1 residue shy of the CDR3 end, and the germline J gene is used to complete it. The genes are TRBV4 and TRBJ2-5, with 14 nucleotides matching TRBD2. This CDR3 spans 16 amino acids. With 4 bases clipped from V and 5 bases from J, the junction kept 5 bases outside the gene matches. Per the germline V gene, CDR1 is LGHDT and CDR2 is YNNKQL (reference sequence). The CDR3: CASSSGTGGARDTQYF. Partial CDR3 DNA: TGTGCCAGCAGCTCCGGGACTGGGGGGGCGCGAGACACCCAGTAC. The complete variable domain, with remaining parts taken from reference TRBV4 and TRBJ2-5, reads ETAVFQTPNYHVTQVGNEVSFNCKQTLGHDTMYWYKQDSKKLLKIMFSYNNKQLIVNETVPRRFSPQSSDKAHLNLRIKSVEPEDSAVYLCASSSGTGGARDTQYFGPGTRLLVL.

As concerns this clone: The gene symbols are mouse symbols. The read gets to within 1 residue of the CDR3 end, and the germline J gene fills in the rest. The rearrangement uses TRBV2 and TRBJ2-7, with TRBD1 as a possible D gene (6 bases). The V end lost 5 bases, the J end lost 2 bases, and 10 bases lay between the germline ends. This CDR3 region has 13 residues. Germline V gene sequence: CDR1 LGHNA, CDR2 YSYQKL. The CDR3 bases that were read are TGTGCCAGCAGCTCTCGGACAGCCTATGAACAGTAC. As protein: CASSSRTAYEQY. The whole CDR3 is CASSSRTAYEQYF.

On this clone itself: Genes and germline are mouse. Incomplete CDR3 DNA: TGCACCTGCAGTGCGCTACTGGGGGGGTATGCTGAGCAGTTC. Translating gives CTCSALLGGYAEQF. The complete CDR3 sequence is CTCSALLGGYAEQFF. This chain connects TRBV1 to TRBJ2-1; 10 nucleotides align to TRBD2. The CDR3 is cut off 1 residue early in the read; its end comes from the germline J gene. Looked up from germline, CDR1 is NSQYPW and CDR2 is LRSPGD (reference sequence). Trimming took 3 bases from V and 4 from J; bases not matched to a gene: 3. This CDR3 has 15 amino acids. Combining the CDR3 with reference TRBV1 and TRBJ2-1 gives the whole variable domain VTLLEQNPRWRLVPRGQAVNLRCILKNSQYPWMSWYQQDLQKQLQWLFTLRSPGDKEVKSLPGADYLATRVTDTELRLQVANMSQGRTLYCTCSALLGGYAEQFFGPGTRLTVL.